A single sample is the source of the 20 T cell receptor beta chains below, sequenced in a study of shared clonotypes between healthy human individuals. Generated by immunoSEQ multiplex PCR, the TCRdb table keeps only in-frame clones and is missing some. The data hold 2 million to 2.5 million clones, with roughly 95% observed a single time. Material: naive CD4+ T cells sorted from blood. As for subset: CD45RA+ positively selected. These receptors all stem from a man younger than 35 in good health.

CDR3 loop: CASSLAGTNGGNTIYF. In DNA, the CDR3 is TGTGCCAGCAGCTTAGCGGGGACTAACGGTGGAAACACCATATATTTT. The rearrangement uses TRBV7-2 and TRBJ1-3; tentatively, D is TRBD1 (5 bases). The CDR3 runs to 16 residues. Trimming removed 0 bases at V and 3 bases at J, with 12 bases between. Per the germline V gene, CDR1 is SGHTA and CDR2 is FQGNSA.

The chain uses TRBV19 and TRBJ2-3; D may match TRBD1 or TRBD2 (9 bases each). Trimming removed 7 bases from V and 11 bases from J, with 28 bases in between. CDR1 is LNHDA, CDR2 SQIVND, per germline (reference sequence). CDR3 length equals 16 residues. CDR3 protein: CASTMATGGLAGRQYF. Written as DNA, the CDR3 is TGTGCCAGTACCATGGCTACAGGGGGCCTAGCGGGGCGGCAGTATTTT.

The chain is built from TRBV9 and TRBJ2-7; D is perhaps TRBD2 (7 bases). The CDR3 consists of 16 residues. Trimming pared 4 bases from V and 3 bases from J, leaving 20 bases between. Per the germline V gene, CDR1 is SGDLS and CDR2 is YYNGEE. Here the CDR3 DNA reads TGTGCCAGCAGCCCAAGAGGGGCGGGGGCACTCTACGAGCAGTACTTC. It encodes CASSPRGAGALYEQYF. Full variable domain (remainder filled in from reference TRBV9 and TRBJ2-7): DSGVTQTPKHLITATGQRVTLRCSPRSGDLSVYWYQQSLDQGLQFLIQYYNGEERAKGNILERFSAQQFPDLHSELNLSSLELGDSALYFCASSPRGAGALYEQYFGPGTRLTVT.

The rearrangement joins TRBV5-5 to TRBJ1-2; D possibly corresponds to TRBD1 (5 bases). Trimming removed 4 bases from V and 7 bases from J, with 14 bases in between. CDR3 length equals 13 residues. Looked up from germline, CDR1 is SGHKS and CDR2 is YYEKEE (reference sequence). The CDR3 DNA follows: TGTGCCAGCAGCGTTGGCTTACAGGTTGGCTACACCTTC. Its protein is CASSVGLQVGYTF.

The rearrangement uses TRBV5-1 and TRBJ2-1; D is possibly TRBD1 (6 bases). The germline V gene encodes CDR1 SGHRS and CDR2 YFSETQ. This CDR3 has 14 residues. Trimming left V 2 bases short and J 6 bases short, with 12 bases between. This CDR3 is CASSLTGISNEQFF. CDR3 nucleotide sequence: TGCGCCAGCAGCTTAACAGGGATAAGCAATGAGCAGTTCTTC.

The genes are TRBV7-9 and TRBJ1-2; 10 bases are shared with TRBD1. Trimming took 0 bases from V and 7 from J; bases not matched to a gene: 8. Germline-derived CDR1 and CDR2 are SEHNR and FQNEAQ (reference sequence). There are 16 residues in the CDR3. The CDR3 DNA sequence: TGTGCCAGCAGCTTAGCGGGAGGGGACAGGGGATTTGGCTACACCTTC. Translated, it gives CASSLAGGDRGFGYTF.

The chain is built from TRBV7-2 and TRBJ2-1; D remains ambiguous. The CDR3 is 13 amino acids. The germline V gene has CDR1 SGHTA and CDR2 FQGNSA. Trimming took 4 bases from V and 4 from J, leaving 8 bases between them. The CDR3 loop reads CASSSPNYNEQFF. The CDR3 nucleotides are TGTGCCAGCAGCTCACCAAATTACAATGAGCAGTTCTTC.

The rearrangement uses TRBV30 and TRBJ2-5; no firm D call. CDR3 length: 14 residues. Germline V gene sequence: CDR1 GTSNPN, CDR2 SVGIG (reference sequence). V was trimmed by 3 bases and J by 5 bases, leaving 16 bases between them. The CDR3 loop is CAWRVDGVRETQYF. In nucleotides, the CDR3 is TGTGCCTGGAGGGTGGACGGCGTGCGGGAGACCCAGTACTTC. The full variable domain, in which reference TRBV30 and TRBJ2-5 provide the parts outside the CDR3, is SQTIHQWPATLVQPVGSPLSLECTVEGTSNPNLYWYRQAAGRGLQLLFYSVGIGQISSEVPQNLSASRPQDRQFILSSKKLLLSDSGFYLCAWRVDGVRETQYFGPGTRLLVL.

Remarks on this clone: In the same sample, other DNA sequences code for this CDR3. The V and J genes are TRBV28 and TRBJ1-5; D remains unclear. In germline, CDR1 is MDHEN, CDR2 SYDVKM. CDR3 length: 14 amino acids. With 3 bases removed from V and 2 bases from J, the gap between germline ends came to 8 bases. CDR3 in DNA: TGTGCCAGCAGTTTGGCCGGGGGCAATCAGCCCCAGCATTTT. Its translation is CASSLAGGNQPQHF.

This clone was recorded only once. This chain joins TRBV7-2 and TRBJ2-1, with 10 bases matching TRBD2. This CDR3 has 15 amino acids. V trimming: 2 bases; J trimming: 12 bases; junction bases outside the gene matches: 10. The V gene's germline CDR1 is SGHTA and CDR2 FQGNSA. CDR3 DNA: TGTGCCAGCAGCTTATCCAGCGGGGGGGATTTCGGGCAGTTCTTC. Residues: CASSLSSGGDFGQFF.

As for this clone: At the DNA level, this CDR3 is encoded by other sequences in the same sample as well. The rearrangement joins TRBV11-2 to TRBJ2-2; D is unclear. The CDR3 runs to 11 residues. Germline CDR1 reads SGHAT; CDR2 reads FQNNGV. V lost 4 bases, J lost 6 bases, and 3 bases lay in between. CDR3: CASSSAGELFF. The CDR3 nucleotides read TGTGCCAGCAGCTCTGCCGGGGAGCTGTTTTTT.

The chain is built from TRBV7-2 and TRBJ1-4; tentatively, D is TRBD1 (5 bases). The CDR3 totals 15 residues. The germline CDR1 and CDR2 sequences are SGHTA and FQGNSA. V lost 1 base to trimming and J lost 8 bases, with 14 bases between them. CDR3 sequence: CASSLGGLSGEKLFF. CDR3 nucleotide sequence: TGTGCCAGCAGCTTAGGGGGGTTAAGTGGAGAAAAACTGTTTTTT.

The chain employs TRBV28 and TRBJ2-3; D not certain. V was cut by 2 bases and J by 7 bases, with 10 bases left in between. This CDR3 comprises 13 residues. CDR1 is MDHEN and CDR2 is SYDVKM in the germline V gene. The CDR3 sequence: CASSLIAVNTQYF. CDR3 nucleotide sequence: TGTGCCAGCAGTTTAATAGCCGTAAATACGCAGTATTTT.

The J gene is TRBJ2-5, the V gene TRBV9; D uncertain. The V end was cut by 3 bases, the J end by 2 bases, with 20 bases between. The V gene's germline CDR1 is SGDLS and CDR2 YYNGEE. This CDR3 region has 17 residues. The CDR3 is CASSAVLVVGQQETQYF. DNA of the CDR3: TGTGCCAGCAGCGCAGTGCTTGTAGTCGGGCAGCAAGAGACCCAGTACTTC.

The chain couples TRBV28 to TRBJ1-5, with D possibly being TRBD1 (5 bases). Germline V gives CDR1 MDHEN, CDR2 SYDVKM. Trimming removed 10 bases from V and 7 bases from J, with 26 bases in between. This CDR3 contains 16 residues. DNA of the CDR3: TGTGCCACAGTACCATACCGGGCAGGGCCGGGACAGCCCCAGCATTTT. Translated, it gives CATVPYRAGPGQPQHF.

The chain carries TRBV15 and TRBJ2-1, with a weak D call TRBD2 (6 bases). Trimming took off 5 bases at V and 2 bases at J, with 7 bases between the two ends. Germline V gene data show CDR1 as LNHNV and CDR2 as YYDKDF (reference sequence). CDR3 length: 13 residues. Here the CDR3 reads CATSLAAYNEQFF. CDR3 nucleotide sequence: TGTGCCACCAGCTTAGCGGCCTACAATGAGCAGTTCTTC. The full variable domain, completed using reference TRBV15 and TRBJ2-1, is DAMVIQNPRYQVTQFGKPVTLSCSQTLNHNVMYWYQQKSSQAPKLLFHYYDKDFNNEADTPDNFQSRRPNTSFCFLDIRSPGLGDTAMYLCATSLAAYNEQFFGPGTRLTVL.

This clone has just one count. The rearrangement links TRBV11-2 to TRBJ1-3, with D unresolved. This CDR3 contains 16 residues. Trimming pared 5 bases from V and 3 bases from J, leaving 17 bases between. The germline V gene has CDR1 SGHAT and CDR2 FQNNGV. DNA of the CDR3: TGTGCCAGCAGCCGCCAATTAGTGGGAAGTGGAAACACCATATATTTT. The encoded protein is CASSRQLVGSGNTIYF.

The chain uses TRBV2 and TRBJ2-5; D not resolved. This CDR3 has 14 amino acids. Trimming removed 6 bases at V and 5 bases at J, with 16 bases between. Germline assignment: CDR1 SNHLY and CDR2 FYNNEI. In DNA, the CDR3 is TGTGCCAGCAGATATGCCAGCAGGTTGGAGACCCAGTACTTC. The encoded protein is CASRYASRLETQYF.

Comments on this clone: This may be a read error, as it is one base from a much larger clone. The same CDR3 is also encoded by other DNA sequences in this sample. CDR3 nucleotides: TGTGCCAGCAGCTTGGGAACGGTGATAAGCTCCTACGAGCAGTACTTC. It encodes CASSLGTVISSYEQYF. The chain employs TRBV5-4 and TRBJ2-7, with D unresolved. The CDR3 runs 16 residues. Trimming took 0 bases from V and 0 from J, leaving 13 bases between them. CDR1 SGHNT and CDR2 YYREEE come from the germline V gene (reference sequence). The complete variable domain, with remaining parts taken from reference TRBV5-4 and TRBJ2-7, reads ETGVTQSPTHLIKTRGQQVTLRCSSQSGHNTVSWYQQALGQGPQFIFQYYREEENGRGNFPPRFSGLQFPNYSSELNVNALELDDSALYLCASSLGTVISSYEQYFGPGTRLTVT.

The rearrangement links TRBV28 to TRBJ1-4; D remains unclear. Germline-derived CDR1 and CDR2 are MDHEN and SYDVKM. V gave up 1 base and J gave up 5 bases, with 11 bases separating them. The CDR3 totals 15 residues. The CDR3 DNA reads as TGTGCCAGCAGTTTATCGGGCCTGGGGAATGAAAAACTGTTTTTT. Its translation is CASSLSGLGNEKLFF. Together with reference TRBV28 and TRBJ1-4, the CDR3 gives the full variable domain: DVKVTQSSRYLVKRTGEKVFLECVQDMDHENMFWYRQDPGLGLRLIYFSYDVKMKEKGDIPEGYSVSREKKERFSLILESASTNQTSMYLCASSLSGLGNEKLFFGSGTQLSVL.